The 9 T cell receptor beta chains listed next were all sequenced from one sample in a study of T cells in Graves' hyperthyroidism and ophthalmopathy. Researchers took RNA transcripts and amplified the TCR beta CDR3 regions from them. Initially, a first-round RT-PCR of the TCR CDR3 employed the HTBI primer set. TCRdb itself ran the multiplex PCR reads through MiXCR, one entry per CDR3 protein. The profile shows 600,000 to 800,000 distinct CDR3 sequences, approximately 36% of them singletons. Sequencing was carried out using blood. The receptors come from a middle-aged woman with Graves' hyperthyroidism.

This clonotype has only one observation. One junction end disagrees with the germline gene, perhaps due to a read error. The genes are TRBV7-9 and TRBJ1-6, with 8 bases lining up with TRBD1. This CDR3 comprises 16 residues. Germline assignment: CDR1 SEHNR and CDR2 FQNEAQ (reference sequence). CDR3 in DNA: TGCGCCAGCAGCGAGGACAGGGTGTCCTATAATCCACCCCTCCACTTT. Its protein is CASSEDRVSYNPPLHF.

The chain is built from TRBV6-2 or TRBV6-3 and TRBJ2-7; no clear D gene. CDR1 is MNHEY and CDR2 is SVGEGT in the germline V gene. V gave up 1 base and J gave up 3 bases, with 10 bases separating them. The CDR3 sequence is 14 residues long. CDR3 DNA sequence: TGTGCCAGCAGTTACTACGGCATTGACTACGAGCAGTACTTC. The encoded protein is CASSYYGIDYEQYF.

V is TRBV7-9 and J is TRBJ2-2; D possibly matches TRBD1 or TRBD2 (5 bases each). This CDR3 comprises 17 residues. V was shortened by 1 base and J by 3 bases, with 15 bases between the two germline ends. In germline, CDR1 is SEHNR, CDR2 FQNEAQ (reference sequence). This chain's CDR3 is CASSLEAGAWDTGELFF. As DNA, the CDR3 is TGTGCCAGCAGCTTAGAAGCCGGGGCGTGGGACACCGGGGAGCTGTTTTTT.

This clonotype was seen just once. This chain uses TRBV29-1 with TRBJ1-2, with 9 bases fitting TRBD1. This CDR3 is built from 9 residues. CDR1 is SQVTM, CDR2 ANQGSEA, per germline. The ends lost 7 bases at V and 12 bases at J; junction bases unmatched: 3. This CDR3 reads CSEGQGHTF. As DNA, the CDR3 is TGCAGCGAGGGACAGGGACACACCTTC.

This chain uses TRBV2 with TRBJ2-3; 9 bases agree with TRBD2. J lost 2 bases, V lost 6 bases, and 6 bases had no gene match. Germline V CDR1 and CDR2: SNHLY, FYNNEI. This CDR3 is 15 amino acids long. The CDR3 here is CASSMGLANTDTQYF. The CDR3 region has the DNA TGTGCCAGCAGCATGGGACTAGCTAACACAGATACGCAGTATTTT.

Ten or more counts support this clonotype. CDR3 sequence: CSARDWGPQGAGNTIYF. The CDR3, as DNA: TGCAGTGCTAGAGATTGGGGGCCCCAGGGGGCTGGAAACACCATATATTTT. The chain links TRBV20-1 to TRBJ1-3, with 7 bases matching TRBD1. Losses at the gene ends were 0 bases for V and 2 bases for J; bases not matched to a gene: 10. The germline V gene encodes CDR1 DFQATT and CDR2 SNEGSKA (reference sequence). The CDR3 length is 17 residues.

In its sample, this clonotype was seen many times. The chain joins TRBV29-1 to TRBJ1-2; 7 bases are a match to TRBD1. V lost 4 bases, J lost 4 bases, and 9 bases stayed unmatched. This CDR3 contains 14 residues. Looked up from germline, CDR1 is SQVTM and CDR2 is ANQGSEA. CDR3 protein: CSVVGDSPFYGYTF. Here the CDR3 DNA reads TGCAGCGTTGTTGGGGACAGTCCCTTCTATGGCTACACCTTC.

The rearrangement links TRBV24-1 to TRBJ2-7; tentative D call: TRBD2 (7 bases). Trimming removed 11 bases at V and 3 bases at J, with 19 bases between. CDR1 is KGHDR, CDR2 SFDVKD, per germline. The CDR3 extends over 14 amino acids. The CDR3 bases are TGTGCCAGCGGGGAGGGGGGAACATACTACGAGCAGTACTTC. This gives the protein CASGEGGTYYEQYF.

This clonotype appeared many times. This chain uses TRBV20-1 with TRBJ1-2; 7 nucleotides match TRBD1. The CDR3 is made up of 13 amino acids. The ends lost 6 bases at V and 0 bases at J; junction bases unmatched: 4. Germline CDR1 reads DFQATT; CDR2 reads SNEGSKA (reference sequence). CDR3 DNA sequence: TGCAGTGCGACAGGGCCGACTAACTATGGCTACACCTTC. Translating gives CSATGPTNYGYTF.